A selection of T cell receptor beta chains follows, all from one sample in a study of blood T cell repertoires in COVID-19. Profiling relied on immunoSEQ multiplex PCR, and the TCRdb table lists in-frame clones only, not all of them. The sample has 300,000 to 350,000 clones; 80% to 90% are singletons. What was sequenced was PBMCs or T cells enriched from blood (not recorded which). All receptors come from a man younger than 45 who had recovered from COVID-19. CDR3s include the opening cysteine and the closing phenylalanine or tryptophan. Fields, in order: clone size, J gene, D gene, V gene, CDR3 DNA, CDR3 protein. The D gene is left open where the match is weak. Some rows mark clone size as missing; the rest say once, few, many or name a class of expanded clone.

abundance: -
j_gene: TRBJ2-7
d_gene: TRBD1
v_gene: TRBV9
CDR3nt: TGTGCCAGCAGCGCCGGGGACAGTGCCTACGAGCAGTACTTC
CDR3aa: CASSAGDSAYEQYF

abundance: -
j_gene: TRBJ1-5
d_gene: TRBD1
v_gene: TRBV7-2
CDR3nt: TGTGCCAGCAGCTTAATAGGGGGCCAACCCCAGCATTTT
CDR3aa: CASSLIGGQPQHF

abundance: -
j_gene: TRBJ2-7
d_gene: TRBD1
v_gene: TRBV13
CDR3nt: TGTGCCAGCAGCCCGGGACAGGGCACCGACGAGCAGTACTTC
CDR3aa: CASSPGQGTDEQYF

abundance: -
j_gene: TRBJ2-5
d_gene: -
v_gene: TRBV13
CDR3nt: TGTGCCAGCAGCTTAGGTCTCGCAGTCCTCGAGACCCAGTACTTC
CDR3aa: CASSLGLAVLETQYF

abundance: -
j_gene: TRBJ2-5
d_gene: TRBD1
v_gene: TRBV2
CDR3nt: TGTGCCAGCAGCGCCGACAGGGGGGCCCAGTACTTC
CDR3aa: CASSADRGAQYF

abundance: few
j_gene: TRBJ1-6
d_gene: -
v_gene: TRBV14
CDR3nt: TGTGCCAGCAGTGAGCAGGTTAATTCACCCCTCCACTTT
CDR3aa: CASSEQVNSPLHF

abundance: -
j_gene: TRBJ2-3
d_gene: TRBD1
v_gene: TRBV30
CDR3nt: TGTGCCGGAAAGCGGGGACAGGGTCTCTCCGGGGATACGCAGTATTTT
CDR3aa: CAGKRGQGLSGDTQYF

abundance: -
j_gene: TRBJ1-4
d_gene: TRBD1
v_gene: TRBV3-1/TRBV3-2
CDR3nt: TGTGCCAGCAGCCAATTGACAGGGAAAAAACTGTTTTTT
CDR3aa: CASSQLTGKKLFF

abundance: -
j_gene: TRBJ2-3
d_gene: TRBD2
v_gene: TRBV7-3
CDR3nt: TGTGCCAGCAGCTCGGGACTAGCGGGGGGCTTGGCAGATACGCAGTATTTT
CDR3aa: CASSSGLAGGLADTQYF

abundance: -
j_gene: TRBJ1-1
d_gene: -
v_gene: TRBV2
CDR3nt: TGTGCCAGCAGGATCACAGGGTCCCGTACTGAAGCTTTCTTT
CDR3aa: CASRITGSRTEAFF

abundance: -
j_gene: TRBJ1-5
d_gene: -
v_gene: TRBV27
CDR3nt: TGTGCCAGCAGTTTCGCGGGGGGCAGCAATCAGCCCCAGCATTTT
CDR3aa: CASSFAGGSNQPQHF

abundance: once
j_gene: TRBJ2-3
d_gene: TRBD2
v_gene: TRBV3-1/TRBV3-2
CDR3nt: TGTGCCAGCACAAAAGCGGGGGGCACAGATACGCAGTATTTT
CDR3aa: CASTKAGGTDTQYF

abundance: -
j_gene: TRBJ1-6
d_gene: TRBD1
v_gene: TRBV5-1
CDR3nt: TGCGCCAGCAGCTTGGGGACAGGCGAAAATTCACCCCTCCACTTT
CDR3aa: CASSLGTGENSPLHF

abundance: -
j_gene: TRBJ2-7
d_gene: -
v_gene: TRBV10-1
CDR3nt: TGCGCCAGCAGTGACGGGGGAAGCTCCTACGAGCAGTACTTC
CDR3aa: CASSDGGSSYEQYF

abundance: -
j_gene: TRBJ1-2
d_gene: -
v_gene: TRBV5-4
CDR3nt: TGTGCCAGCAGCCGTTGGGGGAGGATTGATAACTATGGCTACACCTTC
CDR3aa: CASSRWGRIDNYGYTF

abundance: -
j_gene: TRBJ2-2
d_gene: -
v_gene: TRBV11-1
CDR3nt: TGTGCCAGCAGCTTAGACCCGGGTACCGGGGAGCTGTTTTTT
CDR3aa: CASSLDPGTGELFF

abundance: once
j_gene: TRBJ1-6
d_gene: -
v_gene: TRBV11-2
CDR3nt: TGTGCCAGCAGCTTAGGGGGGGTTAGCTCACCCCTCCACTTT
CDR3aa: CASSLGGVSSPLHF

abundance: -
j_gene: TRBJ2-5
d_gene: -
v_gene: TRBV7-9
CDR3nt: TGTGCCAGCAGCATCCGACAGTCCTCAACGGAGACCCAGTACTTC
CDR3aa: CASSIRQSSTETQYF

abundance: -
j_gene: TRBJ2-2
d_gene: -
v_gene: TRBV5-4
CDR3nt: TGTGCCAGCAGCTCCGGATCAGGGAACACCGGGGAGCTGTTTTTT
CDR3aa: CASSSGSGNTGELFF

abundance: -
j_gene: TRBJ2-7
d_gene: -
v_gene: TRBV9
CDR3nt: TGTGCCAGCAGCGAGGAGGCTGGATCCATTGCACAGTACTTC
CDR3aa: CASSEEAGSIAQYF

abundance: once
j_gene: TRBJ1-2
d_gene: TRBD1
v_gene: TRBV3-1/TRBV3-2
CDR3nt: TGTGCCAGCAGCCAAATAGGACAGGGTGGTTCCTATGGCTACACCTTC
CDR3aa: CASSQIGQGGSYGYTF

abundance: -
j_gene: TRBJ1-4
d_gene: -
v_gene: TRBV2
CDR3nt: TGTGCCAGTGCAGGGGTGGGGGTTGAAAAACTGTTTTTT
CDR3aa: CASAGVGVEKLFF